The clone carrying this T cell receptor beta chain was recorded a few times. Its target is unknown. The record originates from a study of T-cell memory formation after mild COVID-19. MiXCR, applied by TCRdb to the 5' RACE reads, yields one record per CDR3 protein. The table lists about 200,000 distinct CDR3 sequences, about 9.2% of them singletons. Study results and limitations: Day 15 to 85 contracting clones showed balanced CD4/CD8; later expanders leaned CD4+.

This CDR3 has 15 residues. Germline CDR1 LGHNA, CDR2 YSLEER. Trimming stripped 1 base from V and 2 bases from J, with 11 bases between. This clonotype originated in a man aged 18-30 years who had mild COVID-19 (a few samples of this study predate the infection). Cell type and time point are not known. This chain links TRBV4-3 with TRBJ2-5; D gene uncertain. Sequenced input: PBMCs or a T cell subset sorted from them (not recorded which). CDR3 in amino acids: CASSQAATRQETQYF. CDR3 bases: TGCGCCAGCAGCCAAGCGGCCACCCGTCAAGAGACCCAGTACTTC.